This T cell receptor (beta chain) derives from a study of cytotoxic CD8 clonotypes in ibrutinib-treated CLL. Study in general: Responses: approximately 25 partial, 2 complete; after median around 68 months, about 15 stayed remitted, about twelve progressed.

The V gene lost 8 bases and the J gene lost 4 bases, with 11 bases spanning the gap. Germline V gene data show CDR1 as MDHEN and CDR2 as SYDVKM. The CDR3 spans 12 residues. The data were produced by immunoSEQ multiplex PCR, yet TCRdb's version contains in-frame clones alone and is incomplete. The sample has some 350,000 clones; about 61% are singletons. Broader study findings: Sampling schedules were unmatched across sustained-remission and progressing patients. Once treatment began, public clonotypes, which were uncommon, contracted or stayed stable.

This clone has just a few counts. The antigen remains undetermined. The sample in question was PBMCs, obtained after 36 months of ibrutinib treatment. The chain carries TRBV28 and TRBJ2-5; D not certain. The clonotype was recovered from a human donor with chronic lymphocytic leukemia. Here the CDR3 DNA reads TGTGCCAGCGCTTGGGGTCCAGAGACCCAGTACTTC. Translated, it gives CASAWGPETQYF. The full variable domain, rest sourced from reference TRBV28 and TRBJ2-5, is DVKVTQSSRYLVKRTGEKVFLECVQDMDHENMFWYRQDPGLGLRLIYFSYDVKMKEKGDIPEGYSVSREKKERFSLILESASTNQTSMYLCASAWGPETQYFGPGTRLLVL.